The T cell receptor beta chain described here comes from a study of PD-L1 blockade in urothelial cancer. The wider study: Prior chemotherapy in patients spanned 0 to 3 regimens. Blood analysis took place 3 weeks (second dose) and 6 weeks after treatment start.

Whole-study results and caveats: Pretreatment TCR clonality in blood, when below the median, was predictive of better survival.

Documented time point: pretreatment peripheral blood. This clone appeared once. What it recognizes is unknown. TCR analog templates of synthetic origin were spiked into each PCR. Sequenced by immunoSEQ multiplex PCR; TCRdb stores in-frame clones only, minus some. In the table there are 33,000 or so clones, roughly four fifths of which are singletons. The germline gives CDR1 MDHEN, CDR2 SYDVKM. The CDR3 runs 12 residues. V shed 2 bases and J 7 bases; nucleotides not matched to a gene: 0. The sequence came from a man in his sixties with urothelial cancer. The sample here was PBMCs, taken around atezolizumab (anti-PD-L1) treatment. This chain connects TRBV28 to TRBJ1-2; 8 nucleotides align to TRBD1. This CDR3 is CASSLTGGGYTF. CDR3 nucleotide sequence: TGTGCCAGCAGTTTAACAGGGGGTGGCTACACCTTC.